Each of the 21 T cell receptor beta chains below was sequenced from the same sample in a study of cytomegalovirus exposure and HLA in healthy donors. Researchers ran the PCR with 60 Vbeta and 13 Jbeta primers. The table came from immunoSEQ multiplex PCR; TCRdb's copy has only in-frame clones and leaves some out. This table has approximately 200,000 clones, 60% to 85% appearing once. Sequenced sample: PBMCs. The receptors derive from a girl aged 5-17 years in good health and CMV-seropositive.

CDR3 coding DNA: TGCGCCAGCAGCCATGGATCGGGGGACAGGGCCTACGAGCAGTACTTC. Translating gives CASSHGSGDRAYEQYF. The J gene is TRBJ2-7, the V gene TRBV4-1; TRBD1 matches 9 bases. The length of the CDR3 is 16 residues. Trimming took 3 bases from V and 2 from J; bases not matched to a gene: 8. Looked up from germline, CDR1 is MGHRA and CDR2 is YSYEKL.

The chain uses TRBV6-5 and TRBJ2-7; 9 positions agree with TRBD1. Germline CDR1 MNHEY, CDR2 SVGAGI. The V segment lost 7 bases and the J segment 0 bases; nucleotides outside the gene matches: 7. The CDR3 runs to 15 residues. In DNA form, the CDR3 reads TGTGCCAGCAAATTCGGGACAGGGAGCTCCTACGAGCAGTACTTC. Amino acids: CASKFGTGSSYEQYF.

The rearrangement links TRBV4-3 to TRBJ1-1; TRBD1 is a possible D gene (5 bases). V lost 0 bases and J lost 5, with 13 bases in between. This CDR3 contains 15 residues. The germline V gene has CDR1 LGHNA and CDR2 YSLEER. This CDR3 reads CASSQETVYTTEAFF. CDR3 DNA sequence: TGCGCCAGCAGCCAAGAGACAGTATACACGACTGAAGCTTTCTTT.

The chain links TRBV18 to TRBJ2-1; 13 bases map to TRBD2. The CDR3 consists of 17 residues. Germline assignment: CDR1 KGHSH and CDR2 LQKENI. Trimming cost V 2 bases and J 0 bases; bases outside gene matches: 1. CDR3 sequence reads: CASSPGLAGVSYNEQFF. CDR3 DNA sequence: TGTGCCAGCTCACCAGGACTAGCGGGGGTCTCCTACAATGAGCAGTTCTTC.

The chain combines TRBV5-1 with TRBJ2-1; 10 bases are a match to TRBD2. The germline CDR1 and CDR2 sequences are SGHRS and YFSETQ. V was pared by 1 base and J by 6 bases, with 10 bases of the junction left unmatched. This CDR3 has 17 amino acids. The CDR3 is CASSLLAGAHGGNEQFF. In DNA form, the CDR3 reads TGCGCCAGCAGCTTGCTAGCGGGGGCCCATGGGGGCAATGAGCAGTTCTTC.

This chain uses TRBV5-3 with TRBJ2-5; TRBD1 aligns across 8 bases. TRBV5-3 is an ORF, and what it does is uncertain. V lost 5 bases and J lost 5; bases outside the gene matches: 23. CDR3 length: 19 residues. The CDR3 sequence: CARRSGTGNQSHREETQYF. DNA for the CDR3: TGTGCCAGAAGGTCCGGGACAGGCAATCAGTCCCACCGGGAGGAGACCCAGTACTTC.

V and J are TRBV27 and TRBJ2-7, with D maybe TRBD1 (6 bases). V was cut by 7 bases and J by 4 bases, with 14 bases left in between. Germline assignment: CDR1 MNHEY and CDR2 SMNVEV (reference sequence). The CDR3 sequence is 13 residues long. The CDR3 nucleotides are TGTGCCAGCAAGCAGGGGACGCAGTACGAGCAGTACTTC. As protein: CASKQGTQYEQYF.

V usage is TRBV18 and J usage is TRBJ1-6; a possible D gene is TRBD1 (6 bases). This CDR3 has 16 residues. Trimming removed 4 bases from V and 7 bases from J, with 17 bases in between. Germline V gene lookup returns CDR1 KGHSH and CDR2 LQKENI. The CDR3 spells CASSQTGPGENSPLHF. The CDR3 nucleotides are TGTGCCAGCTCACAAACAGGGCCAGGGGAAAATTCACCCCTCCACTTT.

The chain couples TRBV9 to TRBJ2-3, with 8 bases aligning to TRBD2. Germline CDR1 and CDR2: SGDLS and YYNGEE. J was trimmed by 5 bases and V by 2 bases; bases with no gene match: 7. The CDR3 loop spans 15 amino acids. The CDR3 DNA reads as TGTGCCAGCAGCGTCAAAGCGGGGGTGGGAGATACGCAGTATTTT. It codes for CASSVKAGVGDTQYF. Full variable domain (rest looked up from reference TRBV9 and TRBJ2-3): DSGVTQTPKHLITATGQRVTLRCSPRSGDLSVYWYQQSLDQGLQFLIQYYNGEERAKGNILERFSAQQFPDLHSELNLSSLELGDSALYFCASSVKAGVGDTQYFGPGTRLTVL.

A single count supports this clone. The chain has TRBV11-3 and TRBJ2-1; a possible D gene is TRBD1 (6 bases). V dropped 0 bases and J dropped 0 bases, with 15 bases sitting between them. The CDR3 has 18 residues. CDR1 SGHNT and CDR2 YENEEA come from the germline V gene. The CDR3 sequence is CASSLDLGDTFSYNEQFF. For the CDR3, the DNA is TGTGCCAGCAGCTTAGATCTCGGGGACACCTTCTCCTACAATGAGCAGTTCTTC.

The chain couples TRBV4-2 to TRBJ2-2; 9 bases agree with TRBD2. Per germline, CDR1 LGHNA and CDR2 YNFKEQ. The length of the CDR3 is 17 residues. After removal of 3 bases from V and 7 bases from J, the junction contained 12 bases not matched to a gene. CDR3 in amino acids: CASSQPQGAGGFGELFF. The CDR3 DNA reads as TGTGCCAGCAGCCAGCCTCAGGGAGCGGGGGGCTTCGGGGAGCTGTTTTTT.

V gene TRBV4-1 combines with J gene TRBJ1-1; a possible D gene is TRBD1 (6 bases). The CDR3 consists of 14 residues. Between the trimmed V and J ends, which lost 1 base and 4 bases, there was a span of 10 bases. Germline V gives CDR1 MGHRA, CDR2 YSYEKL. The CDR3 DNA is TGCGCCAGCAGCCAAGTGCAGGGGTCCACTGAAGCTTTCTTT. As protein: CASSQVQGSTEAFF.

This chain joins TRBV10-1 and TRBJ2-1; D is uncertain. Germline V gives CDR1 WNHNN, CDR2 SYGVQD (reference sequence). This CDR3 has 13 residues. V lost 4 bases and J 4 bases, leaving 8 bases between the germline ends. The CDR3: CASSVQPYNEQFF. Here the CDR3 DNA reads TGCGCCAGCAGTGTACAGCCTTACAATGAGCAGTTCTTC.

This clone occurred a few times. The sample has other DNA sequences that encode this CDR3 too. The gene calls are TRBV6-5 and TRBJ2-7, with 9 bases that match TRBD1. Trimming cost V 0 bases and J 4 bases; bases outside gene matches: 4. CDR1 and CDR2 from the germline V gene are MNHEY and SVGAGI. This CDR3 has 15 amino acids. The CDR3 sequence is CASSYSGTGSYEQYF. CDR3 nucleotides: TGTGCCAGCAGTTACTCCGGGACAGGGAGTTACGAGCAGTACTTC.

This clone has only one observation. The CDR3 sequence: CASSEQLNYGYTF. Here the CDR3 DNA reads TGCGCCAGCAGTGAACAGCTTAACTATGGCTACACCTTC. The chain combines TRBV10-1 with TRBJ1-2, with D unresolved. The CDR3 extends over 13 amino acids. Trimming shortened V by 3 bases and J by 1 base, and 6 bases separated the two germline ends. Germline CDR1 WNHNN, CDR2 SYGVQD (reference sequence).

Only one count was recorded for this clone. The chain links TRBV2 to TRBJ2-5; 7 nucleotides agree with TRBD1. The ends lost 0 bases at V and 2 bases at J; junction bases unmatched: 9. Germline CDR1 reads SNHLY; CDR2 reads FYNNEI. This CDR3 has 17 residues. CDR3 in DNA: TGTGCCAGCAGTGAAGCTCGCGCAGAGACAGGGCAAGAGACCCAGTACTTC. Translated, it gives CASSEARAETGQETQYF.

Worth noting for this clone: The same CDR3 is also encoded by other DNA sequences in this sample. The V and J genes are TRBV7-2 and TRBJ2-7; possible D gene TRBD2, 6 bases. V shed 3 bases and J shed 0 bases, with 9 bases lying between them. CDR3 size: 14 residues. CDR1 SGHTA and CDR2 FQGNSA come from the germline V gene. CDR3: CASSFGGSSYEQYF. The CDR3 nucleotides read TGTGCCAGCAGCTTCGGGGGTAGCTCCTACGAGCAGTACTTC.

The rearrangement uses TRBV13 and TRBJ1-2; tentative D call: TRBD1 (6 bases). V gave up 5 bases and J gave up 4 bases, with 8 bases separating them. Germline V gene data show CDR1 as PRHDT and CDR2 as FYEKMQ (reference sequence). The CDR3 contains 12 residues. This CDR3 reads CASSMGAYGYTF. The CDR3 nucleotides are TGTGCCAGCAGCATGGGGGCCTATGGCTACACCTTC.

This sequence joins TRBV5-1 and TRBJ1-4, with 8 positions matching TRBD1. Germline values: CDR1 SGHRS, CDR2 YFSETQ. The CDR3 is 15 amino acids. After removal of 4 bases from V and 5 bases from J, the junction contained 7 bases not matched to a gene. The CDR3 DNA is TGCGCCAGCAGCAGACAGGGGACGCAGAATGAAAAACTGTTTTTT. Its protein product is CASSRQGTQNEKLFF.

This clone was picked up a small number of times. V gene TRBV6-6 combines with J gene TRBJ2-5, with D possibly TRBD1 on 6 matching bases. Germline V CDR1 and CDR2: MNHNY, SVGAGI (reference sequence). The CDR3 is 13 amino acids. Trimming took 6 bases from V and 3 from J, leaving 11 bases between them. The CDR3 loop reads CASSQGRKETQYF. The CDR3 DNA sequence: TGTGCCAGCAGCCAGGGGCGGAAAGAGACCCAGTACTTC.

This clone has only one observation. V is TRBV7-9 and J is TRBJ2-4; possibly TRBD2 for D (7 bases). Germline assignment: CDR1 SEHNR and CDR2 FQNEAQ (reference sequence). Trimming pared 7 bases from V and 2 bases from J, leaving 18 bases between. The CDR3 sequence is 16 residues long. CDR3 residues: CASTPEGGGTKNIQYF. The CDR3 coding sequence is TGTGCCAGCACCCCGGAGGGGGGGGGTACCAAAAACATTCAGTACTTC.